This T cell receptor beta chain was sequenced in a study of blood T cell repertoires in COVID-19. Across the whole study: Spain, Italy and the United States supplied samples that represented acute and convalescent COVID-19. T cells, B-cell-depleted T cells, or PBMCs provided the cDNA or gDNA that served as material.

Germline assignment: CDR1 KGHSH and CDR2 LQKENI. V gave up 5 bases and J gave up 8 bases, with 18 bases separating them. CDR3 length: 14 residues. Only in-frame clones appear in the TCRdb table, and some are missing; sequencing was by immunoSEQ multiplex PCR. This table has 130,000 or so clones, 60% to 85% appearing once. The chain recombines TRBV18 with TRBJ1-2; a possible D gene is TRBD1 (5 bases). This clonotype originated in a man aged 45-65 years with acute or convalescent COVID-19. The sample taken for sequencing was peripheral blood. CDR3 DNA sequence: TGTGCCAGCTCAACGGAAGGGGCGGGAGTCGGCTACACCTTC. It encodes CASSTEGAGVGYTF.